One sample yielded the 10 T cell receptor beta chains listed below, sequenced in a study of cytomegalovirus exposure and HLA in healthy donors. The study ran its PCR with 60 Vbeta and 13 Jbeta primers. Repertoires were generated with immunoSEQ multiplex PCR, while TCRdb's copy carries only in-frame clones and drops some. Found here are 200,000 to 250,000 clones, about 80% of them singletons; the top ten hold 5.4%. Material: PBMCs. The receptors come from a middle-aged woman in good health and CMV-seropositive.

V and J are TRBV28 and TRBJ1-5, with D unclear. Germline CDR1 and CDR2: MDHEN and SYDVKM. The CDR3 runs 13 residues. Trimming took off 2 bases at V and 4 bases at J, with 6 bases between the two ends. Here the CDR3 reads CASSLDWNQPQHF. In DNA, the CDR3 is TGTGCCAGCAGTTTAGACTGGAATCAGCCCCAGCATTTT.

This chain joins TRBV19 and TRBJ1-5; 8 nucleotides line up with TRBD1. The ends lost 10 bases at V and 3 bases at J; junction bases unmatched: 14. Looked up from germline, CDR1 is LNHDA and CDR2 is SQIVND (reference sequence). The CDR3 runs 16 residues. CDR3 bases: TGTGCCACCAGGAGACAGGGGAGGGAGGACAATCAGCCCCAGCATTTT. Protein: CATRRQGREDNQPQHF.

V and J are TRBV4-3 and TRBJ2-1; D is possibly TRBD2 (6 bases). CDR3 length equals 18 residues. Germline loops: CDR1 LGHNA, CDR2 YSLEER. V was cut by 0 bases and J by 0 bases, with 15 bases left in between. The CDR3 here is CASSQDLGGMSSYNEQFF. The CDR3 DNA reads TGCGCCAGCAGCCAAGATCTTGGCGGGATGAGCTCCTACAATGAGCAGTTCTTC.

The chain carries TRBV19 and TRBJ1-3, with TRBD1 matching 7 bases. After removal of 6 bases from V and 0 bases from J, the junction contained 5 bases not matched to a gene. The CDR3 sequence is 15 residues long. Germline V gives CDR1 LNHDA, CDR2 SQIVND (reference sequence). The CDR3 region is CASSTRDSSGNTIYF. The CDR3 DNA sequence: TGTGCCAGTAGCACCCGGGACAGCTCTGGAAACACCATATATTTT.

The sample holds a few counts of this clone. The chain carries TRBV28 and TRBJ2-7, with D hard to call. The CDR3 spans 15 residues. V lost 2 bases to trimming and J lost 5 bases, with 16 bases between them. From germline, CDR1 is MDHEN and CDR2 SYDVKM. The CDR3 region has the DNA TGTGCCAGCAGTTTACAATCGGCCGGGTCCCACGAGCAGTACTTC. This codes for CASSLQSAGSHEQYF.

This clone appeared a single time. This chain uses TRBV29-1 with TRBJ1-6; possibly TRBD1 for D (5 bases). Between the trimmed V and J ends, which lost 6 bases and 8 bases, there was a span of 5 bases. The CDR3 extends over 10 amino acids. Germline CDR1 reads SQVTM; CDR2 reads ANQGSEA. The CDR3 here is CSVGDSPLHF. The DNA for the CDR3 is TGCAGCGTAGGGGATTCACCCCTCCACTTT. Based on the CDR3 plus reference TRBV29-1 and TRBJ1-6, the full variable domain is SAVISQKPSRDICQRGTSLTIQCQVDSQVTMMFWYRQQPGQSLTLIATANQGSEATYESGFVIDKFPISRPNLTFSTLTVSNMSPEDSSIYLCSVGDSPLHFGNGTRLTVT.

This clone has a single count. The CDR3 DNA is TGTGCCAGCAGCTTCGGGCTCCAGGGGTCGAGCTACACCTTC. As protein: CASSFGLQGSSYTF. The chain has TRBV11-2 and TRBJ1-2; tentatively, D is TRBD1 (6 bases). Trimming took off 3 bases at V and 9 bases at J, with 17 bases between the two ends. This CDR3 has 14 amino acids. Per germline, CDR1 SGHAT and CDR2 FQNNGV. The full variable domain, in which reference TRBV11-2 and TRBJ1-2 provide the parts outside the CDR3, is EAGVAQSPRYKIIEKRQSVAFWCNPISGHATLYWYQQILGQGPKLLIQFQNNGVVDDSQLPKDRFSAERLKGVDSTLKIQPAKLEDSAVYLCASSFGLQGSSYTFGSGTRLTVV.

This rearrangement joins TRBV19 to TRBJ1-1; a possible D gene is TRBD1 (6 bases). In germline, CDR1 is LNHDA, CDR2 SQIVND (reference sequence). This CDR3 is built from 16 residues. Trimming left V 3 bases short and J 4 bases short, with 18 bases between. This CDR3 reads CASSILFKGVGTEAFF. The CDR3 DNA sequence: TGTGCCAGTAGTATTCTCTTTAAGGGGGTGGGCACTGAAGCTTTCTTT.

V usage is TRBV30 and J usage is TRBJ2-2; TRBD1 is a possible D gene (6 bases). The germline CDR1 and CDR2 sequences are GTSNPN and SVGIG (reference sequence). V lost 3 bases, J lost 3 bases, and 8 bases lay in between. This CDR3 contains 13 residues. CDR3 in amino acids: CAWRTGYTGELFF. CDR3 coding DNA: TGTGCCTGGAGGACAGGCTACACCGGGGAGCTGTTTTTT.

The genes are TRBV13 and TRBJ2-1; D is possibly TRBD2 (6 bases). Between the trimmed V and J ends, which lost 8 bases and 7 bases, there was a span of 6 bases. CDR1 and CDR2 from the germline V gene are PRHDT and FYEKMQ (reference sequence). This CDR3 is 10 amino acids long. As DNA, the CDR3 is TGTGCCAGCGGGGGGAATGAGCAGTTCTTC. This codes for CASGGNEQFF. The complete variable domain, with remaining parts taken from reference TRBV13 and TRBJ2-1, reads AAGVIQSPRHLIKEKRETATLKCYPIPRHDTVYWYQQGPGQDPQFLISFYEKMQSDKGSIPDRFSAQQFSDYHSELNMSSLELGDSALYFCASGGNEQFFGPGTRLTVL.